The entry below describes one TCR beta chain. Its antigen remains unidentified. Assay: immunoSEQ multiplex PCR; the TCRdb copy retains only in-frame clones and omits some. The sample holds around 60,000 clones, approximately 84% seen once. Autoimmune disease history or systemic immunosuppression led to patients being barred. The germline CDR1 and CDR2 sequences are MNHEY and SVGAGI. Between the trimmed V and J ends, which lost 2 bases and 5 bases, there was a span of 12 bases. This CDR3 is built from 14 residues. The sample belongs to a study of OX40 agonist ivuxolimab in advanced cancers. The study's findings and limits: Both blood CD4+ and CD8+ T cells showed clonal growth by week 6 at 0.1 to 3.0 mg/kg.

The J gene is TRBJ1-2, the V gene TRBV6-5, with TRBD1 as a possible D gene (6 bases). The specimen comprised CD4+ or CD8+ T cells sorted from blood, sampled in a trial of the OX40 agonist ivuxolimab. This clonotype was obtained from an adult with an advanced solid tumor such as melanoma, head and neck, liver or kidney cancer. The CDR3 bases are TGTGCCAGCAGTTACGCGAAACAGGGTTATGGCTACACCTTC. It translates to CASSYAKQGYGYTF.